The 21 T cell receptor beta chains given below trace back to one sample, sequenced in a study of beta chain features in type 1 diabetes. Findings and limits, study-wide: Significant though moderate, a shortening of TCRB CDR3s appeared in all four CD4+ subsets of Type 1 diabetes patients.

Their antigens remain unidentified. The isolated RNA, all of it, was reverse transcribed, so expressed TCRB transcripts were what got sequenced. Profiled with immunoSEQ multiplex PCR; TCRdb holds only in-frame clones, not every one. The table has under 300,000 clones, around 14% seen once. Material: naive CD4+ T cells from blood. These receptor sequences come from a man aged 25 to 45 with type 1 diabetes.

The J gene is TRBJ2-2, the V gene TRBV6-6; the D is unclear. Trimming stripped 6 bases from V and 7 bases from J, with 9 bases between. Per germline, CDR1 MNHNY and CDR2 SVGAGI (reference sequence). There are 12 residues in the CDR3. DNA of the CDR3: TGTGCCAGCAGCCAAACCGGCGGGGAGCTGTTTTTT. It specifies CASSQTGGELFF.

J is TRBJ2-2 and V is TRBV7-9; maybe TRBD1 (6 bases). The V end lost 4 bases, the J end lost 9 bases, and 15 bases lay between the germline ends. The CDR3 runs 14 residues. Germline V lookup: CDR1 SEHNR, CDR2 FQNEAQ (reference sequence). The CDR3 protein is CASSSRHRVWELFF. CDR3 in DNA: TGTGCCAGCAGCTCCCGCCACAGGGTTTGGGAGCTGTTTTTT.

The CDR3 DNA follows: TGTGCCAGTAGTATCCTAGGGACAGGGAATCAGCCCCAGCATTTT. This translates into CASSILGTGNQPQHF. V is TRBV19 and J is TRBJ1-5; 9 bases are shared with TRBD1. The CDR3 runs to 15 residues. With 3 bases clipped from V and 4 bases from J, the junction kept 4 bases outside the gene matches. Germline V gene lookup returns CDR1 LNHDA and CDR2 SQIVND (reference sequence). Drawing the rest from reference TRBV19 and TRBJ1-5, the complete variable domain is DGGITQSPKYLFRKEGQNVTLSCEQNLNHDAMYWYRQDPGQGLRLIYYSQIVNDFQKGDIAEGYSVSREKKESFPLTVTSAQKNPTAFYLCASSILGTGNQPQHFGDGTRLSIL.

V is TRBV7-2 and J is TRBJ2-3; 10 bases are shared with TRBD2. This CDR3 contains 16 residues. CDR1 and CDR2 (germline): SGHTA, FQGNSA. The V gene end was trimmed by 4 bases and the J gene end by 1 base; junction bases not matched to a gene: 5. The CDR3 spells CASSSGGTSGTDTQYF. The CDR3 region has the DNA TGTGCCAGCAGCTCCGGAGGGACTAGCGGCACAGATACGCAGTATTTT.

The chain links TRBV4-1 to TRBJ2-6; D possibly corresponds to TRBD1 (6 bases). This CDR3 is built from 15 residues. The germline CDR1 and CDR2 sequences are MGHRA and YSYEKL. V was shortened by 0 bases and J by 4 bases, with 7 bases between the two germline ends. CDR3 nucleotides: TGCGCCAGCAGCCAAGAGGGGGCCGGGGCCAACGTCCTGACTTTC. Translation: CASSQEGAGANVLTF.

This clone turned up a few times. The chain couples TRBV5-1 to TRBJ2-3; D is unresolved. The V end lost 4 bases, the J end lost 5 bases, and 8 bases lay between the germline ends. This CDR3 is 12 amino acids long. The germline CDR1 and CDR2 sequences are SGHRS and YFSETQ. CDR3 nucleotide sequence: TGCGCCAGCAGCGAGGTAGAAGATACGCAGTATTTT. Translation gives CASSEVEDTQYF.

In its sample, this clone was seen a few times. The chain recombines TRBV6-5 with TRBJ2-7; 8 bases are a match to TRBD2. The V gene end was trimmed by 0 bases and the J gene end by 2 bases; junction bases not matched to a gene: 6. CDR3 length: 16 amino acids. Germline V lookup: CDR1 MNHEY, CDR2 SVGAGI. This CDR3 reads CASSYSTGGNAYEQYF. The CDR3 bases are TGTGCCAGCAGTTACTCGACGGGGGGGAATGCCTACGAGCAGTACTTC.

The sample holds a few counts of this clone. The CDR3 sequence: CASSPGGNSNQPQHF. The CDR3 coding sequence is TGTGCCAGCAGCCCAGGGGGAAATAGCAATCAGCCCCAGCATTTT. The rearrangement joins TRBV28 to TRBJ1-5; 7 positions match TRBD1. CDR3 length equals 15 residues. The trim removed 6 bases at V and 0 bases at J, leaving 5 bases unmatched. Looked up from germline, CDR1 is MDHEN and CDR2 is SYDVKM.

V is TRBV6-6 and J is TRBJ1-6, with 7 bases that match TRBD1. This CDR3 is built from 14 residues. J was trimmed by 9 bases and V by 7 bases; bases with no gene match: 9. CDR1 MNHNY and CDR2 SVGAGI come from the germline V gene (reference sequence). The chain's CDR3 is CASTTGQGVSPLHF. CDR3 nucleotides: TGTGCCAGCACCACCGGGCAGGGGGTTTCACCCCTCCACTTT.

The chain has TRBV18 and TRBJ1-2, with D unclear. Germline loops: CDR1 KGHSH, CDR2 LQKENI. Trimming removed 4 bases from V and 0 bases from J, with 9 bases in between. The CDR3 is 14 residues long. The CDR3 DNA is TGTGCCAGCTCACAAAGCGGAACTAACTATGGCTACACCTTC. Protein sequence: CASSQSGTNYGYTF.

This clone was counted only a few times. The V gene is TRBV2, the J gene TRBJ2-2; 10 positions match TRBD1. CDR1 and CDR2 from the germline V gene are SNHLY and FYNNEI. Trimming removed 4 bases from V and 0 bases from J; junction bases left unmatched: 2. The CDR3 length is 16 residues. CDR3 DNA: TGTGCCAGCAGTGTAGACAGGGGGCCGAACACCGGGGAGCTGTTTTTT. It translates to CASSVDRGPNTGELFF.

The chain couples TRBV2 to TRBJ2-1, with 12 bases fitting TRBD2. This CDR3 has 15 amino acids. The germline CDR1 and CDR2 sequences are SNHLY and FYNNEI. The ends lost 7 bases at V and 7 bases at J; junction bases unmatched: 8. The chain's CDR3 is CASTPGLAGFNEQFF. CDR3 bases: TGTGCCAGCACCCCGGGACTAGCGGGCTTTAATGAGCAGTTCTTC.

The sample holds one count of this clone. This chain connects TRBV7-9 to TRBJ1-2, with 7 positions matching TRBD1. From germline, CDR1 is SEHNR and CDR2 FQNEAQ (reference sequence). The CDR3 contains 16 residues. V lost 4 bases to trimming and J lost 7 bases; unmatched junction nucleotides: 15. This CDR3 reads CASSSLSQGESTGYTF. DNA of the CDR3: TGTGCCAGCAGCTCCCTATCCCAGGGGGAATCTACTGGCTACACCTTC.

This clone was observed once. J is TRBJ2-2 and V is TRBV27, with a possible D match to TRBD2 (5 bases). Trimming left V 5 bases short and J 5 bases short, with 9 bases between. CDR3 length equals 13 residues. Germline CDR1 MNHEY, CDR2 SMNVEV (reference sequence). The CDR3 sequence is CASSLTGTGELFF. CDR3 nucleotide sequence: TGTGCCAGCAGTCTTACGGGGACCGGGGAGCTGTTTTTT.

The chain couples TRBV30 to TRBJ2-1, with D possibly matching TRBD2 (5 bases). CDR3 length equals 16 residues. Trimming removed 0 bases from V and 0 bases from J, with 12 bases in between. The germline V gene has CDR1 GTSNPN and CDR2 SVGIG (reference sequence). CDR3 in DNA: TGTGCCTGGAGTGTACTGAGGGTAACCTCCTACAATGAGCAGTTCTTC. Amino acids: CAWSVLRVTSYNEQFF. Supplemented by reference TRBV30 and TRBJ2-1, the full variable domain reads SQTIHQWPATLVQPVGSPLSLECTVEGTSNPNLYWYRQAAGRGLQLLFYSVGIGQISSEVPQNLSASRPQDRQFILSSKKLLLSDSGFYLCAWSVLRVTSYNEQFFGPGTRLTVL.

This clone has a handful of counts. This sequence joins TRBV18 and TRBJ2-2, with D maybe TRBD1 (6 bases). The CDR3 spans 17 residues. V was trimmed by 6 bases and J by 1 base, leaving 18 bases between them. Germline V gives CDR1 KGHSH, CDR2 LQKENI. The CDR3 spells CASSPQGSGLNTGELFF. The CDR3 DNA reads as TGTGCCAGCTCCCCCCAGGGGAGCGGCCTGAACACCGGGGAGCTGTTTTTT.

A few counts support this clone. This CDR3 is CASSQGQARMNTEAFF. CDR3 in DNA: TGCGCCAGCAGCCAAGGTCAGGCCCGGATGAACACTGAAGCTTTCTTT. The genes are TRBV4-1 and TRBJ1-1; D remains unclear. The CDR3 spans 16 residues. Trimming stripped 1 base from V and 0 bases from J, with 12 bases between. Per the germline V gene, CDR1 is MGHRA and CDR2 is YSYEKL.

This chain joins TRBV19 and TRBJ2-5, with 14 bases aligning to TRBD2. J gave up 7 bases and V 3 bases, and 10 bases lay outside the gene matches. The germline gives CDR1 LNHDA, CDR2 SQIVND (reference sequence). This CDR3 comprises 17 residues. The CDR3 is CASSMHRTSGRSGTQYF. The CDR3 nucleotides read TGTGCCAGTAGTATGCATCGGACTAGCGGGAGGTCGGGGACCCAGTACTTC.

The rearrangement joins TRBV29-1 to TRBJ2-3; TRBD2 matches at 10 bases. CDR1 is SQVTM and CDR2 is ANQGSEA in the germline V gene. The V gene end was trimmed by 6 bases and the J gene end by 1 base; junction bases not matched to a gene: 10. CDR3 size: 16 residues. The CDR3 is CSVDGPGTSGTDTQYF. CDR3 DNA sequence: TGCAGCGTGGATGGGCCCGGGACTAGCGGCACAGATACGCAGTATTTT.

The gene calls are TRBV6-5 and TRBJ2-5, with TRBD1 as a possible D gene (6 bases). Germline CDR1 MNHEY, CDR2 SVGAGI. V was cut by 6 bases and J by 2 bases, with 16 bases left in between. The CDR3 contains 15 residues. Here the CDR3 DNA reads TGTGCCAGCAGACCAACAGGGAACCGTCAAGAGACCCAGTACTTC. It yields the protein CASRPTGNRQETQYF.

The chain is built from TRBV6-1 and TRBJ1-1; D uncertain. The CDR3 contains 13 residues. CDR1 is MNHNS and CDR2 is SASEGT in the germline V gene. V lost 10 bases to trimming and J lost 0 bases, with 12 bases between them. CDR3 region: CATMQSMNTEAFF. CDR3 bases: TGTGCCACCATGCAGTCCATGAACACTGAAGCTTTCTTT.